This TCR beta chain was retrieved from a study of blood T cell repertoires in COVID-19. Study context: Samples of COVID-19 (acute and convalescent) were obtained from the United States, Italy and Spain. Nucleic acid was either cDNA or gDNA, and it came from T cells, B-cell-depleted T cells, or PBMCs.

Seattle-derived patients entered the study during active infection and were followed longitudinally. V was trimmed by 3 bases and J by 4 bases, leaving 9 bases between them. Germline V gene data show CDR1 as MNHEY and CDR2 as SVGAGI. The CDR3 is 13 residues long. Assay used: immunoSEQ multiplex PCR; TCRdb lists only in-frame clones, some missing. The sample shows some 75,000 clones, approximately 84% of them seen only once. The sequenced sample was peripheral blood. This receptor was obtained from a man aged 45-65 years with COVID-19, enrolled during active disease. The V call is TRBV6-5, the J call TRBJ1-1; D remains ambiguous. CDR3 in amino acids: CASSYSTGTEAFF. The CDR3 DNA reads TGTGCCAGCAGTTATAGCACGGGCACTGAAGCTTTCTTT.